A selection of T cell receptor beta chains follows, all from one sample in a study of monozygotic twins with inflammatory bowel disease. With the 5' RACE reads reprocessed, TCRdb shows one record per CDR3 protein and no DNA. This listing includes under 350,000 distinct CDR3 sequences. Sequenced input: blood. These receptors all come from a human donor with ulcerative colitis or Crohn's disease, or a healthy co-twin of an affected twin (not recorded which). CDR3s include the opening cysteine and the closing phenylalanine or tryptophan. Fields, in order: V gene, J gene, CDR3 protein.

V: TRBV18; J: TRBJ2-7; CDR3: CASSTTLGGYEQYF
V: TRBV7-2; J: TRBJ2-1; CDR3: CASSQDKGYNEQFF
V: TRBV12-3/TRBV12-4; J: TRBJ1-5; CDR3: CASSLAGVRVNQPQHF
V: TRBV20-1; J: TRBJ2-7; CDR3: CSARMGGGHKYF
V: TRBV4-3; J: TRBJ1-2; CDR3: CASSQESSMISNYGYTF
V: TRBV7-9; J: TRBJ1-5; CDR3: CASSLGQGYSNQPQHF
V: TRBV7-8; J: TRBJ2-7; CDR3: CASSLSPQPYEQYF
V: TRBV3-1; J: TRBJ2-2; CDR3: CASSQEVTMPGELFF
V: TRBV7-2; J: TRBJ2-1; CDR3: CASTTRGGRSGNEQFF
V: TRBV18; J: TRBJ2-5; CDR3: CASSPLPDMETQYF
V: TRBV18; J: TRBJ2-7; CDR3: CASSLRSGSDPNEQYF
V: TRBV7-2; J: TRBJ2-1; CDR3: CASSLRTSGYNEQFF
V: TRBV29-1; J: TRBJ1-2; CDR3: CSAGGAPHGYTF
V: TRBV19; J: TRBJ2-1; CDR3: CASSIVQGPSYNEQFF
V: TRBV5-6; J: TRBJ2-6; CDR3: CASSFLTVRGANVLTF
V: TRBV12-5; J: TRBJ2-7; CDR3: CASGTGGLGEQYF
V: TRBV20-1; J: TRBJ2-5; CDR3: CSAIRASGPRRETQYF
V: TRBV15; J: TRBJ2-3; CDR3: CATRGGVSTDTQYF
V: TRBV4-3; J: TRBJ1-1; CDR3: CASSQASRRGSEAFF
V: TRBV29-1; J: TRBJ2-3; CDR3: CSVEDGRGADTDTQYF
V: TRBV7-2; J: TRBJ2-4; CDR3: CASSPGQLAKNIQYF
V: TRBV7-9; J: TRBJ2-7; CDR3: CASSPGLADTYEQYF
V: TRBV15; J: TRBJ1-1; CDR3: CATSRVQAEAFF
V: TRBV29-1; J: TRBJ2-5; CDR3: CSVGQGAEETQYF
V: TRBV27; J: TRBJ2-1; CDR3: CASMPAGGGNEQFF
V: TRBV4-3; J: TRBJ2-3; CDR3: CASSQDPAGRTDTQYF
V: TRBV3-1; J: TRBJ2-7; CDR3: CASSQDYSLAGVSYEQYF
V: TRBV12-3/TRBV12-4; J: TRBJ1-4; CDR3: CASSLWEGPNEKLFF
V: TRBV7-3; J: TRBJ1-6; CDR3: CASSLWTLSYNSPLHF
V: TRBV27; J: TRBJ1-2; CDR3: CASSLWGTDGYTF
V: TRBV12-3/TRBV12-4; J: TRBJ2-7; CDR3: CASSFGVGFTYEQYF
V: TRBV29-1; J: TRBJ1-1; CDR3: CSVERDGGTEAFF
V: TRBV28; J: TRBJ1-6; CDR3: CASSPGTGVEPLHF
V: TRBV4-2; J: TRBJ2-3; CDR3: CASSQDRRGTSGKADTQYF
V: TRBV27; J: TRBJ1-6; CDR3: CASSLQGRSPLHF
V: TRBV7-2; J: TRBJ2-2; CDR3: CASSLVRQGAGELFF
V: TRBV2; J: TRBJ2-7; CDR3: CASTPTGDLIPYEQYF
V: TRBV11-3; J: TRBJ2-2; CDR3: CASSATGANTGELFF
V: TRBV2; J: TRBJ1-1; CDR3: CASRDRGTAEAFF
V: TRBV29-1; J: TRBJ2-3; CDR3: CCHTSPTDTQYF
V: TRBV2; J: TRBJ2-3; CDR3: CASRRTSGGLSDTQYF
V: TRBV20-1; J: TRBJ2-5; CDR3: CSARDGTSLQTQYF
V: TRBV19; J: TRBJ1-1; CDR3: CASTQGFAGAGTEAFF
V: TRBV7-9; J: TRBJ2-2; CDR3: CANTGTSNTGELFF
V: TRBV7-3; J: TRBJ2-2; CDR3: CASSRSGTGELFF
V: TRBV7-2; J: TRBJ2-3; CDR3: CASSVSGGYTDTQYF
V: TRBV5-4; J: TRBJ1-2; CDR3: CASSLFRSQGVWGEGYTF
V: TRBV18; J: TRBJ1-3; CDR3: CASSQQSSGNTIYF
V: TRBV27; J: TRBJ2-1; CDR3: CASSFSGGGFYEQFF
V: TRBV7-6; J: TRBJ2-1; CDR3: CASSLRTGFNEQFF
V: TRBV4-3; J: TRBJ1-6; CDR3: CASSQDRAQATYNSPLHF